What follows is one T cell receptor beta chain and its context. CDR1 is LNHDA and CDR2 is SQIVND in the germline V gene (reference sequence). V lost 5 bases to trimming and J lost 0 bases; unmatched junction nucleotides: 8. This CDR3 contains 16 residues. Generated by immunoSEQ multiplex PCR, the TCRdb table keeps only in-frame clones and is missing some. Of roughly 70,000 clones detected, 88% appear once; the ten largest clones hold approximately 3.3%. The sample belongs to a study of T cell changes during pregnancy in multiple sclerosis. This rearrangement joins TRBV19 to TRBJ2-3; the match to TRBD2 covers 7 bases. This specimen consisted of peripheral blood, obtained before pregnancy. The clonotype originates from a female donor with multiple sclerosis, enrolled in a pregnancy study. The CDR3 loop reads CASSSPGGGSTDTQYF. DNA for the CDR3: TGTGCCAGTAGTTCCCCCGGCGGGGGTAGCACAGATACGCAGTATTTT.